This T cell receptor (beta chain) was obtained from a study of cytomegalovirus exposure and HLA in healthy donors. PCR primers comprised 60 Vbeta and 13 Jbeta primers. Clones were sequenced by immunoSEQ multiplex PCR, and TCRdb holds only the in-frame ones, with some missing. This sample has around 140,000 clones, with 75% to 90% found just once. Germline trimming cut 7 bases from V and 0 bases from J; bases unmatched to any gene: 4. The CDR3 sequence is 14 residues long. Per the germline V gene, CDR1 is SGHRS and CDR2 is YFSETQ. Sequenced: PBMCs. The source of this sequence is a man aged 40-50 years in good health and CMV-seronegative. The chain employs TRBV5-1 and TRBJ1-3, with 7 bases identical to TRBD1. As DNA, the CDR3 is TGCGCCAGCCACGCAGGGGGCTCTGGAAACACCATATATTTT. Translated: CASHAGGSGNTIYF.